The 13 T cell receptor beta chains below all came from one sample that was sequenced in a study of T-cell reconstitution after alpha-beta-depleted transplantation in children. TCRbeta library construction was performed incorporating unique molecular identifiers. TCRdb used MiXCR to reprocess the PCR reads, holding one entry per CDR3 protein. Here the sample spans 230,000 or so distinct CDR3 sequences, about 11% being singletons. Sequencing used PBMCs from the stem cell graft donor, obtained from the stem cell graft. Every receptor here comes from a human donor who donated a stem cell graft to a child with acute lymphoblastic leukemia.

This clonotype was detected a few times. The CDR3 DNA reads TGTGCCAGTAGTTCCCTAGACAGGGGGCCCCCTCAGCCCCAGCATTTT. Its translation is CASSSLDRGPPQPQHF. The chain uses TRBV19 and TRBJ1-5; 10 nucleotides line up with TRBD1. The CDR3 spans 16 residues. Germline values: CDR1 LNHDA, CDR2 SQIVND (reference sequence). Unmatched junction bases numbered 10, after V lost 5 bases and J lost 6 bases.

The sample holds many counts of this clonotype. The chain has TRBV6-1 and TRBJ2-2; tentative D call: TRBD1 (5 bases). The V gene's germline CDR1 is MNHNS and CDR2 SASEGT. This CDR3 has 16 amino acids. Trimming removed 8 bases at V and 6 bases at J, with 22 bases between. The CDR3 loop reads CASGIRQGWSAGELFF. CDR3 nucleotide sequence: TGTGCCAGCGGGATTAGGCAGGGATGGAGTGCCGGGGAGCTGTTTTTT.

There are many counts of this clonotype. The CDR3 nucleotides read TGTGCCAGCACAAATAGGCTCTCCAGCTCTGGAAACACCATATATTTT. This codes for CASTNRLSSSGNTIYF. The rearrangement uses TRBV7-9 and TRBJ1-3; the D is unclear. Germline V gives CDR1 SEHNR, CDR2 FQNEAQ (reference sequence). With 7 bases removed from V and 0 bases from J, the gap between germline ends came to 16 bases. The CDR3 runs to 16 residues. Full variable domain (outside the CDR3, taken from reference TRBV7-9 and TRBJ1-3): DTGVSQNPRHKITKRGQNVTFRCDPISEHNRLYWYRQTLGQGPEFLTYFQNEAQLEKSRLLSDRFSAERPKGSFSTLEIQRTEQGDSAMYLCASTNRLSSSGNTIYFGEGSWLTVV.

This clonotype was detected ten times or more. In nucleotides, the CDR3 is TGTGCCAGCAGCTCTCCGGGACAGGGGTACACTGAAGCTTTCTTT. Amino acids: CASSSPGQGYTEAFF. V gene TRBV7-9 combines with J gene TRBJ1-1; 10 bases map to TRBD1. The CDR3 totals 15 residues. V gave up 4 bases and J gave up 3 bases; unmatched junction bases: 5. CDR1 and CDR2 (germline): SEHNR, FQNEAQ (reference sequence). Combining the CDR3 with reference TRBV7-9 and TRBJ1-1 gives the whole variable domain DTGVSQNPRHKITKRGQNVTFRCDPISEHNRLYWYRQTLGQGPEFLTYFQNEAQLEKSRLLSDRFSAERPKGSFSTLEIQRTEQGDSAMYLCASSSPGQGYTEAFFGQGTRLTVV.

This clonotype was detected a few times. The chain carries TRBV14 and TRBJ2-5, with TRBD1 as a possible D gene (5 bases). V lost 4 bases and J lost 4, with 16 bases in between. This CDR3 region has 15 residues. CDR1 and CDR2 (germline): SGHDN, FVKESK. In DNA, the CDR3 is TGTGCCAGCAGCCTCCGAAGGGGTCTGGGAGAGACCCAGTACTTC. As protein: CASSLRRGLGETQYF.

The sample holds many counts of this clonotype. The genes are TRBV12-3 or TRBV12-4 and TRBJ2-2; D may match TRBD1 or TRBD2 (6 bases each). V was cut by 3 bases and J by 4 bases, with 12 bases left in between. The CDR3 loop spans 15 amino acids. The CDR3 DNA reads TGTGCCAGCAGTTTTCTGGGGGGCAGCACCGGGGAGCTGTTTTTT. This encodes CASSFLGGSTGELFF.

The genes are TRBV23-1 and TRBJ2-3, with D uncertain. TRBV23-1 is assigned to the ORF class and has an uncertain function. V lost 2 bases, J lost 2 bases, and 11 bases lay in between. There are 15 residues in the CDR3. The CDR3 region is CASSQTAAYTDTQYF. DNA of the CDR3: TGCGCCAGCAGTCAAACGGCAGCCTACACAGATACGCAGTATTTT.

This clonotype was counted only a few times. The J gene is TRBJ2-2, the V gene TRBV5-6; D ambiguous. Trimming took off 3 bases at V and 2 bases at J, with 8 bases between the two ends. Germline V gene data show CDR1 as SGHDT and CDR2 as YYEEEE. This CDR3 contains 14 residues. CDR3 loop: CASSSQPNTGELFF. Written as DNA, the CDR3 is TGTGCCAGCAGCTCCCAGCCTAACACCGGGGAGCTGTTTTTT. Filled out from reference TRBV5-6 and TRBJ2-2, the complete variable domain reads DAGVTQSPTHLIKTRGQQVTLRCSPKSGHDTVSWYQQALGQGPQFIFQYYEEEERQRGNFPDRFSGHQFPNYSSELNVNALLLGDSALYLCASSSQPNTGELFFGEGSRLTVL.

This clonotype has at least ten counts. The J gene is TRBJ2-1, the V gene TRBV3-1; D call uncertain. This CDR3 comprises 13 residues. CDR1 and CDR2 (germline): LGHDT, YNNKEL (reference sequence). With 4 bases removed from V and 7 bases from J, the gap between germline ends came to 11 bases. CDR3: CASSLAGPNEQFF. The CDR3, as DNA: TGTGCCAGCAGCCTTGCCGGGCCGAATGAGCAGTTCTTC.

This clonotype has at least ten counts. The CDR3 loop reads CASSWGAYYEQYF. The CDR3, as DNA: TGTGCCAGCAGTTGGGGCGCATACTACGAGCAGTACTTC. The chain recombines TRBV27 with TRBJ2-7; a possible D gene is TRBD1 (5 bases). Trimming left V 4 bases short and J 3 bases short, with 10 bases between. CDR1 and CDR2 (germline): MNHEY, SMNVEV (reference sequence). This CDR3 is 13 amino acids long.

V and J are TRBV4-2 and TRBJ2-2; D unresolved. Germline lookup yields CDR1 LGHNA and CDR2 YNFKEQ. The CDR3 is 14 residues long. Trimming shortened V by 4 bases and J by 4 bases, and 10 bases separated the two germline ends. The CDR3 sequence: CASSLSVGTGELFF. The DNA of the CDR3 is TGTGCCAGCAGCCTCTCGGTAGGCACCGGGGAGCTGTTTTTT.

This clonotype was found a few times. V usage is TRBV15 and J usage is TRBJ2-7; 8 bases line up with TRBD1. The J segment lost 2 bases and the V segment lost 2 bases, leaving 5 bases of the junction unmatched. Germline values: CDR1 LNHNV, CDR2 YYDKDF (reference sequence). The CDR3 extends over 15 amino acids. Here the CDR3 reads CATSRPGQGAYEQYF. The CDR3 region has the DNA TGTGCCACCAGCAGACCCGGACAGGGCGCCTACGAGCAGTACTTC.

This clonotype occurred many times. In DNA, the CDR3 is TGTGCCAGCAGCCTATACTACGAGCAGTACTTC. Translated, it gives CASSLYYEQYF. The chain recombines TRBV7-2 with TRBJ2-7, with D hard to call. This CDR3 is built from 11 residues. Germline V lookup: CDR1 SGHTA, CDR2 FQGNSA. V lost 5 bases, J lost 3 bases, and 5 bases lay in between.